Shown below are 2 T cell receptor beta chains from a single sample sequenced in a study of spatial heterogeneity in lung cancer. General observations from the study: Tumors with more nonsynonymous mutations had more expanded intratumoral alpha and beta TCRs.

The antigens these receptors bind are not known. As for time point: sample taken at primary tumor resection. TCRdb re-analysed the 5' RACE reads in MiXCR, keeping a single row per CDR3 protein. The sample contains 25,000 to 30,000 distinct CDR3 sequences, approximately 6.9% of which appear only once. The starting material was lung tumor tissue, obtained at surgery. All receptors derive from a male donor with early-stage non-small cell lung cancer.

In this sample, this clonotype turned up a few times. This chain links TRBV11-1 with TRBJ2-1; tentatively, D is TRBD1 or TRBD2 (5 bases each). The ends were cut back, 5 bases at V and 14 bases at J, with 16 bases in the middle. CDR1 is SGHAT, CDR2 FQDESV, per germline (reference sequence). This CDR3 contains 12 residues. The CDR3 spells CASSPTGTDEFF. The DNA for the CDR3 is TGTGCCAGCAGCCCAACCGGGACCGACGAGTTCTTC.

This sequence joins TRBV3-1 and TRBJ1-1, with D possibly being TRBD1 (6 bases). V shed 3 bases and J shed 7 bases, with 12 bases lying between them. The CDR3 extends over 13 amino acids. Looked up from germline, CDR1 is LGHDT and CDR2 is YNNKEL (reference sequence). The DNA for the CDR3 is TGTGCCAGCAGCCAGAAGGGGGTTTTTGAAGCTTTCTTT. It yields the protein CASSQKGVFEAFF.